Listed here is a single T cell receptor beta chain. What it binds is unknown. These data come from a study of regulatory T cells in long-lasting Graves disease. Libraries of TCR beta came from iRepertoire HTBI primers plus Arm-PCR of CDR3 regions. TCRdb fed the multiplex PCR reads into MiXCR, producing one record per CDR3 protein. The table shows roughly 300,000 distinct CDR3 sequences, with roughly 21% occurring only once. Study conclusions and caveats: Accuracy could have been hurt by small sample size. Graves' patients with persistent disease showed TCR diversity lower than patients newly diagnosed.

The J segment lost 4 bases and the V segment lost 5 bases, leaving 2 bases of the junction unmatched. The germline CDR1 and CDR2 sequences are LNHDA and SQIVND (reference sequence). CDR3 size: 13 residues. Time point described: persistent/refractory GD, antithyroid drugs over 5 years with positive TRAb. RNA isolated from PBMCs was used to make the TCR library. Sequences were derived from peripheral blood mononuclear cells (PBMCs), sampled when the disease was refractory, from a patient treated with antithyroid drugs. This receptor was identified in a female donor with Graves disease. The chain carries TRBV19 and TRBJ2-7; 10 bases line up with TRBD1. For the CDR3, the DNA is TGTGCCAGTAGTGGGACAGGGGTTTACGAGCAGTACTTC. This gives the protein CASSGTGVYEQYF.